Below, one T cell receptor beta chain is given with its context. This entry belongs to a study of blood T cell repertoires in COVID-19. Repertoires were generated with immunoSEQ multiplex PCR, while TCRdb's copy carries only in-frame clones and drops some. Altogether over 85,000 clones are present, approximately 86% being singletons, with the ten largest covering approximately 5.6%. Trimming took 3 bases from V and 7 from J; bases not matched to a gene: 12. The V gene's germline CDR1 is LGHNA and CDR2 YNFKEQ. This CDR3 spans 17 amino acids. This clonotype was obtained from a woman aged 50 to 60 with COVID-19, enrolled during active disease. The gene calls are TRBV4-2 and TRBJ1-6; 7 positions agree with TRBD1. The sequencing sample was made of peripheral blood. CDR3 region: CASSHVGGAGENSPLHF. The CDR3 bases are TGTGCCAGCAGCCATGTAGGGGGCGCAGGGGAAAATTCACCCCTCCACTTT.